This T cell receptor beta chain was identified in a study of blood T cell repertoires in COVID-19. Across the study: Specimens from acute and convalescent COVID-19 originated in the United States, Italy and Spain.

The CDR3 sequence is 14 residues long. Unmatched junction bases numbered 11, after V lost 6 bases and J lost 6 bases. Germline assignment: CDR1 MNHEY and CDR2 SMNVEV (reference sequence). The assay was immunoSEQ multiplex PCR, and TCRdb's table has in-frame clones only and misses some. The table includes about 210,000 clones, 80% to 90% detected once. The sequenced sample consisted of peripheral blood. The receptor was isolated from a woman in her 50s with acute or convalescent COVID-19. V gene TRBV27 combines with J gene TRBJ2-7, with TRBD1 identical over 7 bases. The CDR3 sequence is CASRLGTANPEQYF. The CDR3 nucleotides read TGTGCCAGCAGGCTAGGGACAGCGAACCCCGAGCAGTACTTC.